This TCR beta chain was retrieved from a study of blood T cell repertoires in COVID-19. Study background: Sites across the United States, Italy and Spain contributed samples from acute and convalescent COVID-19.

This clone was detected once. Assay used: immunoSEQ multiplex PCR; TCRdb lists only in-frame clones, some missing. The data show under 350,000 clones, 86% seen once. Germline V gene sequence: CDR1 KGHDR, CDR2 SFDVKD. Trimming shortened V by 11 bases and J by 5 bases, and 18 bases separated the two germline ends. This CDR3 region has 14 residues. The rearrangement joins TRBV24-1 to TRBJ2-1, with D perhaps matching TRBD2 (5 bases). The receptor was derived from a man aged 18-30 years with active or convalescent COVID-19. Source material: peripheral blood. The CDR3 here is CASGRGSPDNEQFF. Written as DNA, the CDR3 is TGTGCCAGTGGGAGAGGGTCCCCAGACAATGAGCAGTTCTTC.